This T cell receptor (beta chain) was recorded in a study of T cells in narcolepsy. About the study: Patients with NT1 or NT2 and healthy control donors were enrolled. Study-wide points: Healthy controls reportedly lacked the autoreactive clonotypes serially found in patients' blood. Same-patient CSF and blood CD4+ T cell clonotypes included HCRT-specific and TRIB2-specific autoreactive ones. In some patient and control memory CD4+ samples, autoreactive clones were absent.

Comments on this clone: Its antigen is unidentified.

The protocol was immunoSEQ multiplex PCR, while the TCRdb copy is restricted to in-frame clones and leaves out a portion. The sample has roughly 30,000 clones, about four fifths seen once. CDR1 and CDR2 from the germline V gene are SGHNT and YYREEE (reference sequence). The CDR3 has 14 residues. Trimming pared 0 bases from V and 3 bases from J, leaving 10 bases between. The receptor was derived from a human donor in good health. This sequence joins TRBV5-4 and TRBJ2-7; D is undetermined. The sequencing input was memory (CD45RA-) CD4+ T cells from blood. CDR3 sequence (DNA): TGTGCCAGCAGCTTGGAAACCAGAGTCTACGAGCAGTACTTC. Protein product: CASSLETRVYEQYF.